This TCR beta chain was captured by sequencing in a study of cytomegalovirus exposure and HLA in healthy donors (dated by TCRdb to 2016 to 2017). About the study as a whole: An earlier analysis of some 600 of the donors reported 250 to 300 Gb of sequence data and roughly 120 million unique TCR beta sequences obtained from some 200 million T cells. An early release that covered fewer than 800 HLA-typed donors contained approximately 300 gigabases of sequencing data and about 93 million unique TCR sequences. The genetic ancestry cluster associated with self-reported Caucasian donors included roughly 84% of the 300 to 400 genotyped donors. The study aimed to test whether signatures of past pathogen exposure could be identified by cataloging public T cell receptors. The study profiled the T cell repertoires of fewer than 850 subjects by immunosequencing and related them to cytomegalovirus serostatus. In addition to the first cohort of about 650 subjects, a separate validation cohort of approximately 110 different subjects was used. The study combined high-throughput TCR immunosequencing, statistical association of individual TCRs with disease status, and machine learning to predict cytomegalovirus infection status. A later analysis re-examined previously published TCR beta repertoires from just over 650 donors and added high-resolution HLA genotyping to investigate patterns of TCR occurrence. In the later analysis, no new phenotypic data were used to find candidate immune exposures; instead, reliance was placed on TCR beta sequences and their occurrence across donors. An earlier analysis of 500 to 750 of the donors applied high-throughput TCR beta sequencing to assess whether each TCR beta V gene segment acted as functional or pseudogenic. Donor age, sex, ethnicity and CMV serostatus were collected together with the repertoire data. In a later genetic analysis, genome-wide SNP genotypes for about 60% of the 666 donors were used, and that subset was treated as a discovery cohort. All discovery cohort repertoires had been generated on a single sequencing platform. HLA typing included class I and class II loci at four-digit resolution. The number of typed donors differed by locus: 629-630 for A, B, C, DRB1 and DQB1; some 500 for DQA1; 606 for DPA1; and roughly 450 for DPB1. Four or five DR-DQ haplotypes were handled as single units for association and clustering because linkage in the cohort was strong. Across some 400 genotyped donors of the cohort, an average of about 200,000 unique TCR beta nucleotide sequences per donor were sequenced, and approximately 19% of those sequences were non-productive.

In total, about 650 healthy bone marrow donors made up the cohort. At the time of sampling, every cohort member was nominally healthy, though immune exposures that went unrecorded were likely present. The donor tested CMV seronegative and was one of the 352 seronegative cohort members. Every donor gave a peripheral blood sample, and the peripheral blood mononuclear cells from that sample were used for TCR beta sequencing. Genomic DNA was extracted from the blood cell samples with the Qiagen DNeasy Blood Extraction Kit. At the junction V is shortened by 4 bases and J by 0 bases, with 11 bases in between. The germline V gene yields SGDLS for CDR1 and YYNGEE for CDR2. Reading from cysteine to phenylalanine, the CDR3 counts 15 amino acids. The retained sequence is limited to the CDR3, 45 bases, with the frame set at the first base. Study-level results and caveats: The study listed over 150 TCR beta chains as associated with cytomegalovirus. In a later genetic analysis, fewer N-insertions in productive TCRs were reported among donors in an Asian-associated ancestry cluster than the approximately 670-donor mean. Cytomegalovirus status was reported to be diagnosed by the classifier with high specificity and sensitivity in both the original and validation cohorts. Compared with equally common non-associated chains, HLA-associated TCR beta chains in a later analysis were more clonally expanded and had lower generation probabilities. When HLA alleles, especially DR and DQ, strongly co-occurred, attributing TCR associations to individual alleles was difficult. The 87-base-pair reads could not distinguish some IMGT-functional V segments, including TRBV6-2 and TRBV6-3, so those segments were excluded. In an earlier analysis of some 500 of the donors, most TCR beta V segments were observed in productive rearrangements about 87% or about 30% of the time, broadly matching IMGT annotations. An association between a missense DCLRE1C variant and V-gene and J-gene trimming of TCR beta chains was found in a later genetic analysis and replicated in an independent cohort. In a later analysis, several top co-occurrence clusters were reported to appear linked to parvovirus B19, influenza, CMV and Epstein-Barr virus. A further reported finding was that TCR beta sequences accurately predicted the HLA-A and HLA-B alleles for most subjects in the first cohort. It was suggested by the authors that the approach could potentially be generalized to other disease states and immunological phenotypes. Linkage disequilibrium might explain the correlated functional status among segregating V segments, but an unknown experimental factor could not be excluded. In a later analysis, TCR association rates were found to vary across HLA loci, with the most associated TCRs seen for DRB1 alleles and the fewest for HLA-C alleles. Most TCR sequences were observed very rarely across donors, whereas some public TCRs were present in many individuals. The cohort was sequenced for TCR beta chains only, and without alpha or paired-chain data the features that could be detected were limited. Some 16 rarely observed V segments, including chromosome 9 orphons, were excluded from the earlier analysis of about 600 of the donors because counts were too low. Presence/absence analyses assumed roughly uniform sequencing depth across donors, an assumption that may not hold. A later analysis found that most CMV-associated TCR beta chains appeared HLA-restricted, with HLA associations seemingly driven largely by CMV exposure. In vitro tests confirmed that a few of the cytomegalovirus-associated TCR beta chains recognize cytomegalovirus antigens. A cluster of highly shared sequence variants was judged likely to represent a technical artifact of the sequencing pipeline. Specific HLA alleles were associated with 16,951 TCR beta sequences at a false discovery rate of 0.05 in a later analysis. The only immune exposure information available for the cohort was CMV serostatus. Because HLA typing was missing for some donors at each locus, association tests included only the typed subset.

In regard to this clone: Its antigen is currently not known. No much larger clone exists at a distance of one base, and base qualities are not known.

Receptor amplification or capture employed the immunoSEQ multiplex PCR assay. For the multiplex PCR, a mixture combining 60 forward primers for TCR Vbeta segments and 13 reverse primers for TCR Jbeta segments was used. The CDR3 region of rearranged TCR beta genes was amplified from genomic DNA with a multiplex PCR assay. On the Illumina HiSeq System, the amplified TCR beta libraries were sequenced as 87-base-pair reads. Per the original workflow: Across the roughly 670 repertoires, a later analysis counted approximately 83 million unique TCR beta chains, around 11 million of which were shared by at least two donors. Raw reads were error-corrected and collapsed into unique sequences with a nearest-neighbor algorithm that merged closely related sequences to remove PCR and sequencing errors. To assign V, D and J gene segments, CDR3 sequences were aligned to IMGT reference sequences. For a sequence to be retained, at least a six-nucleotide match to both a V gene segment and a J gene segment was required. Rearrangements were called productive when the CDR3 lacked stop codons and stayed in frame with V and J; all others were non-productive. CDR3 was defined by IMGT convention, running from the second conserved V-encoded cysteine to the conserved J-encoded phenylalanine. The earlier analysis of 500 to 650 of the donors excluded any sequence lacking an unambiguous match to a single V gene segment. An earlier analysis of 450 to 650 of the donors called V segments functional above 56.7% productive rearrangements and segregating when the between-donor standard deviation exceeded 5%. A statistical classification framework was developed to diagnose cytomegalovirus status using the catalog of TCR beta chain sequences. In a later analysis, V and J genes were assigned by comparing TCR nucleotide sequences against IMGT/GENE-DB human TR gene sequences. Using the TCRdist pipeline, a later analysis assigned CDR3 sequences along with most-parsimonious VDJ recombination scenarios. In a later analysis, every TCR beta chain was defined by the combination of its CDR3 amino acid sequence and its V-gene family, and reads without a unique V-gene family were dropped. A later analysis removed 450 to 600 highly shared, low-generation-probability nucleotide sequences to deal with suspected cross-contamination and a sequencing artifact. In a later analysis, a clonal expansion index was calculated for each public chain from normalized within-repertoire ranks of inferred template counts. In a later analysis, generation probabilities were computed using a VDJ recombination model fitted to out-of-frame rearrangements, and the results were checked against IGoR. In a later analysis, TCR-TCR, TCR-HLA and TCR-CMV co-occurrence was scored with hypergeometric tests, and a repertoire-size bias correction was applied to TCR pairs. In a later analysis, false discovery rates were estimated by permuting HLA or CMV assignments 20 times. In a later analysis, co-occurring TCRs were grouped using DBSCAN, and TCRdist sequence similarity was added for clustering within HLA-allele-positive subsets. Repertoires with fewer than 30,000 or more than 120,000 public chains were left out of co-occurrence clustering, as were roughly five repertoires with anomalous nucleotide sharing. The immuneACCESS repertoire file appears here via TCRdb, limited to in-frame rearrangements. These files lack a portion of the clones; in checked studies, under half of the deficit traces to unresolved V genes, and the cause of the others is not known. V and J calls plus clone size are reproduced from that table; the DNA served to infer D and trimming. This sample gives approximately 150,000 clones in total; about four fifths of them show up just once. The top ten hold under 15% of the sample.

Sequencing was performed on PBMCs. This TCR was sampled from a woman between 45 and 60 years old in good health and CMV-seronegative. The sequence links TRBV9 to TRBJ1-3, with the D gene not clear enough to name. The sequenced DNA is TGTGCCAGCAGCACAGACGGAAACTCTGGAAACACCATATATTTT. The encoded protein is CASSTDGNSGNTIYF. The CDR3, completed at both ends by the reference TRBV9 and TRBJ1-3 genes, gives the full variable domain DSGVTQTPKHLITATGQRVTLRCSPRSGDLSVYWYQQSLDQGLQFLIQYYNGEERAKGNILERFSAQQFPDLHSELNLSSLELGDSALYFCASSTDGNSGNTIYFGEGSWLTVV.